This is a list of T cell receptor beta chains from one sample in a study of early T cells in non-severe SARS-CoV-2 infection. TCRdb fed the 5' RACE reads into MiXCR, producing one record per CDR3 protein. The sample contains just under 65,000 distinct CDR3 sequences, about an eighth of which appear only once. The sequencing input was whole blood. All receptors come from an adult who was a healthcare worker with PCR-confirmed SARS-CoV-2 infection or an uninfected control (not recorded which). Each CDR3 is given with its conserved first and last residue. The D gene is left open where the match is weak. Clone sizes are given selectively: once, few, many, or a class where the clone is expanded.

J gene: TRBJ1-2; V gene: TRBV6-5; D gene: -; clone size: once; CDR3 DNA: TGTGCCAGCAGTTACACAGAAAAGGTTGGCTACACCTTC; CDR3 protein: CASSYTEKVGYTF
J gene: TRBJ2-2; V gene: TRBV5-1; D gene: TRBD2; clone size: many; CDR3 DNA: TGCGCCAGCAGATCTAGCGGGATAACCGGGGAGCTGTTTTTT; CDR3 protein: CASRSSGITGELFF
J gene: TRBJ2-3; V gene: TRBV27; D gene: -; clone size: -; CDR3 DNA: TGTGCCAGCAGTTCCCCTAGGGTGAGAGATACGCAGTATTTT; CDR3 protein: CASSSPRVRDTQYF
J gene: TRBJ2-3; V gene: TRBV5-1; D gene: -; clone size: many; CDR3 DNA: TGCGCCAGCAGCAACGATGTCAGCACAGATACGCAGTATTTT; CDR3 protein: CASSNDVSTDTQYF
J gene: TRBJ2-5; V gene: TRBV5-1; D gene: -; clone size: -; CDR3 DNA: TGCGCCAGCAGCTTGAGGATGCAGGGGGGCTACCAAGAGACCCAGTACTTC; CDR3 protein: CASSLRMQGGYQETQYF
J gene: TRBJ2-1; V gene: TRBV5-1; D gene: TRBD1; clone size: many; CDR3 DNA: TGCGCCACCAAGGCAGGGGGATACAATGAGCAGTTCTTC; CDR3 protein: CATKAGGYNEQFF
J gene: TRBJ2-1; V gene: TRBV7-3; D gene: TRBD1; clone size: -; CDR3 DNA: TGTGCCAGCAGCGCGACAGGGAACAATGAGCAGTTCTTC; CDR3 protein: CASSATGNNEQFF
J gene: TRBJ2-2; V gene: TRBV19; D gene: -; clone size: -; CDR3 DNA: TGTGCCAGTAGTATTGCCCGACTAGGGGCCACCGGGGAGCTGTTTTTT; CDR3 protein: CASSIARLGATGELFF
J gene: TRBJ1-5; V gene: TRBV20-1; D gene: -; clone size: few; CDR3 DNA: TGCAGTGCTAGCATGGGGGCCTACACCGCCAATAGCAATCAGCCCCAGCATTTT; CDR3 protein: CSASMGAYTANSNQPQHF
J gene: TRBJ2-4; V gene: TRBV5-6; D gene: TRBD1; clone size: few; CDR3 DNA: TGTGCCAGCAGCTTGGGGGACAGAGAATGGGGAAACATTCAGTACTTC; CDR3 protein: CASSLGDREWGNIQYF